This entry lists 18 T cell receptor beta chains sequenced from one sample in a study of T cell repertoires in ileal Crohn's disease. Time point given: neoterminal ileum biopsy at postoperative endoscopy, about 6 months after surgery. The method was immunoSEQ multiplex PCR; TCRdb's version includes in-frame clones alone and lacks a portion of them. The sample shows some 14,000 clones, around 72% of them seen only once. The sample consisted of ileal tissue. All receptors derive from an adult with Crohn's disease.

This chain connects TRBV2 to TRBJ1-1; weak D call: TRBD1 (5 bases). This CDR3 contains 13 residues. From germline, CDR1 is SNHLY and CDR2 FYNNEI. V was pared by 7 bases and J by 1 base, with 10 bases between. CDR3 amino acids: CASTMGGNTEAFF. The CDR3 DNA sequence: TGTGCCAGCACTATGGGGGGGAACACTGAAGCTTTCTTT.

The gene calls are TRBV5-1 and TRBJ1-1; D remains unclear. V was pared by 0 bases and J by 1 base, with 4 bases between. CDR3 length: 13 residues. Germline CDR1 SGHRS, CDR2 YFSETQ. The CDR3 is CASSLDQNTEAFF. CDR3 nucleotide sequence: TGCGCCAGCAGCTTGGACCAGAACACTGAAGCTTTCTTT.

The DNA for the CDR3 is TGCAGCGTTGAAGGGGCAGGATCGAACACTGAAGCTTTCTTT. This gives the protein CSVEGAGSNTEAFF. The chain employs TRBV29-1 and TRBJ1-1, with D hard to call. The CDR3 has 14 amino acids. The germline V gene has CDR1 SQVTM and CDR2 ANQGSEA. The V end was cut by 1 base, the J end by 1 base, with 10 bases between. Using reference TRBV29-1 and TRBJ1-1 for the parts outside the CDR3, the full variable domain is SAVISQKPSRDICQRGTSLTIQCQVDSQVTMMFWYRQQPGQSLTLIATANQGSEATYESGFVIDKFPISRPNLTFSTLTVSNMSPEDSSIYLCSVEGAGSNTEAFFGQGTRLTVV.

This clone was counted between two and nine times. The chain has TRBV28 and TRBJ2-1; TRBD2 agrees at 13 bases. J was trimmed by 9 bases and V by 3 bases; bases with no gene match: 20. CDR1 is MDHEN and CDR2 is SYDVKM in the germline V gene. There are 20 residues in the CDR3. Here the CDR3 DNA reads TGTGCCAGCAGTTTTCCCGGGACAAGGACTAGCGGGAGCTATCGGGGTGAGCAGTTCTTC. Amino acids: CASSFPGTRTSGSYRGEQFF.

V gene TRBV7-2 combines with J gene TRBJ2-3; 8 positions agree with TRBD2. Germline values: CDR1 SGHTA, CDR2 FQGNSA. The V and J ends lost 5 bases and 2 bases, in that order; junction bases with no gene match: 12. There are 17 residues in the CDR3. The CDR3, as DNA: TGTGCCAGCAGCCCAGGGCGGCGGGGGGCCCTCACAGATACGCAGTATTTT. It yields the protein CASSPGRRGALTDTQYF.

Of note for this clone: Other DNA sequences of this sample code for an identical CDR3. The chain couples TRBV7-2 to TRBJ2-6, with a tentative D call TRBD2 (8 bases). The CDR3 loop spans 14 amino acids. The germline V gene has CDR1 SGHTA and CDR2 FQGNSA. The V end lost 5 bases, the J end lost 12 bases, and 17 bases lay between the germline ends. The CDR3 coding sequence is TGTGCCAGCAGCCCGGGGGGGAGGGGGCCCGTCCTGACTTTC. This codes for CASSPGGRGPVLTF. Full variable domain (missing parts from reference TRBV7-2 and TRBJ2-6): GAGVSQSPSNKVTEKGKDVELRCDPISGHTALYWYRQSLGQGLEFLIYFQGNSAPDKSGLPSDRFSAERTGGSVSTLTIQRTQQEDSAVYLCASSPGGRGPVLTFGAGSRLTVL.

Only one count was recorded for this clone. The rearrangement joins TRBV7-8 to TRBJ1-5; D not resolved. V lost 1 base and J lost 5, with 6 bases in between. Germline CDR1 is SGHVS and CDR2 is FQNEAQ. The CDR3 is 13 amino acids. The DNA for the CDR3 is TGTGCCAGCAGCTTAGAGTGGGATCAGCCCCAGCATTTT. The encoded protein is CASSLEWDQPQHF.

This sequence joins TRBV19 and TRBJ1-6, with a weak D call TRBD1 (5 bases). The CDR3 totals 13 residues. Germline lookup yields CDR1 LNHDA and CDR2 SQIVND (reference sequence). V lost 7 bases to trimming and J lost 10 bases, with 14 bases between them. CDR3 amino acids: CASTRGKVSPLHF. Written as DNA, the CDR3 is TGTGCCAGTACGCGGGGGAAGGTGTCACCCCTCCACTTT.

The V gene is TRBV15, the J gene TRBJ1-5; a weak D match, TRBD1 (5 bases). This CDR3 comprises 15 residues. V shed 0 bases and J shed 5 bases, with 11 bases lying between them. Germline values: CDR1 LNHNV, CDR2 YYDKDF (reference sequence). Here the CDR3 DNA reads TGTGCCACCAGCAGAGATCCCAGGGCCGATCAGCCCCAGCATTTT. Protein: CATSRDPRADQPQHF.

J is TRBJ2-7 and V is TRBV9; 12 bases are shared with TRBD2. The junction had 4 bases not matched to a gene; V was cut back by 2 bases and J by 4 bases. Per germline, CDR1 SGDLS and CDR2 YYNGEE. The CDR3 consists of 15 residues. The CDR3 loop reads CASSVTSGSVYEQYF. The CDR3 DNA sequence: TGTGCCAGCAGCGTGACTAGCGGGAGTGTATACGAGCAGTACTTC.

This clone was observed a few times. The chain combines TRBV10-3 with TRBJ2-1; 12 positions agree with TRBD2. Germline CDR1 and CDR2: ENHRY and SYGVKD. The CDR3 consists of 14 residues. V shed 2 bases and J 7 bases; nucleotides not matched to a gene: 0. DNA for the CDR3: TGTGCCATCAGTGAGGGACTAGCGGGGAATGAGCAGTTCTTC. This translates into CAISEGLAGNEQFF.

To note about this clone: Other DNA sequences of this sample code for an identical CDR3. The gene calls are TRBV5-4 and TRBJ2-1; no firm D call. CDR3 length equals 11 residues. CDR1 is SGHNT and CDR2 is YYREEE in the germline V gene (reference sequence). The germline V and J ends were trimmed by 3 bases and 8 bases, with 6 bases remaining between them. The DNA of the CDR3 is TGTGCCAGCAGCTCTGATCATGAGCAGTTCTTC. Protein product: CASSSDHEQFF. The variable domain in full, completed from reference TRBV5-4 and TRBJ2-1, reads ETGVTQSPTHLIKTRGQQVTLRCSSQSGHNTVSWYQQALGQGPQFIFQYYREEENGRGNFPPRFSGLQFPNYSSELNVNALELDDSALYLCASSSDHEQFFGPGTRLTVL.

This chain uses TRBV7-2 with TRBJ2-7; the match to TRBD2 covers 8 bases. The CDR3 consists of 14 residues. The V gene's germline CDR1 is SGHTA and CDR2 FQGNSA. The V and J ends lost 1 base and 5 bases, in that order; junction bases with no gene match: 4. In DNA, the CDR3 is TGTGCCAGCAGCTTAGACGGGAGGGGGAACGAGCAGTACTTC. Translation: CASSLDGRGNEQYF.

The rearrangement joins TRBV4-3 to TRBJ2-7; a weak D match, TRBD2 (6 bases). V was pared by 0 bases and J by 3 bases, with 12 bases between. This CDR3 contains 15 residues. The germline gives CDR1 LGHNA, CDR2 YSLEER. The CDR3 DNA follows: TGCGCCAGCAGCCAAGATACTAGCACCCTCTACGAGCAGTACTTC. Its translation is CASSQDTSTLYEQYF.

This clone turned up a few times. The chain links TRBV6-5 to TRBJ1-5; D call uncertain. Trimming took 6 bases from V and 9 from J, leaving 12 bases between them. The CDR3 extends over 12 amino acids. Germline V CDR1 and CDR2: MNHEY, SVGAGI. CDR3 coding DNA: TGTGCCAGCAGCTTACAGTTACCGCCCCAGCATTTT. Its translation: CASSLQLPPQHF.

The genes are TRBV28 and TRBJ2-5; tentatively, D is TRBD2 (6 bases). V lost 8 bases to trimming and J lost 6 bases, with 16 bases between them. The CDR3 is 13 amino acids. The V gene's germline CDR1 is MDHEN and CDR2 SYDVKM. The CDR3 DNA sequence: TGTGCCAGCTACTCCGGGACTCTGAAGACCCAGTACTTC. This codes for CASYSGTLKTQYF.

V usage is TRBV7-9 and J usage is TRBJ2-3; tentatively, D is TRBD1 (6 bases). Looked up from germline, CDR1 is SEHNR and CDR2 is FQNEAQ (reference sequence). The CDR3 runs 14 residues. V was pared by 5 bases and J by 2 bases, with 11 bases between. CDR3 amino acids: CASSRTETTDTQYF. CDR3 nucleotide sequence: TGTGCCAGCAGCCGGACAGAGACCACAGATACGCAGTATTTT.

The rearrangement uses TRBV6-6 and TRBJ2-7; D possibly corresponds to TRBD1 (5 bases). CDR1 MNHNY and CDR2 SVGAGI come from the germline V gene (reference sequence). V was shortened by 5 bases and J by 8 bases, with 16 bases between the two germline ends. This CDR3 contains 13 residues. The CDR3 DNA is TGTGCCAGCAGTCTCGACAGAGCACAGAAGCAGTACTTC. Protein sequence: CASSLDRAQKQYF.